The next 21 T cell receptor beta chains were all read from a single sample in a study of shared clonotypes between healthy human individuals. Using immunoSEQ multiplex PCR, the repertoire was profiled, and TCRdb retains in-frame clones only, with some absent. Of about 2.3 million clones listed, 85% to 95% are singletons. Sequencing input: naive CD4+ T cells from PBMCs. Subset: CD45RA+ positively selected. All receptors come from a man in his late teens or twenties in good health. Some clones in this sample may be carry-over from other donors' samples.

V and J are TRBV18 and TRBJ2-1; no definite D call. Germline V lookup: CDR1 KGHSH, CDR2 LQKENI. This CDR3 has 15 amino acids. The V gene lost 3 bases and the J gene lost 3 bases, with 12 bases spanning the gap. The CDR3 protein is CASSPQGRNYNEQFF. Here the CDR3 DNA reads TGTGCCAGCTCACCTCAAGGACGCAACTACAATGAGCAGTTCTTC.

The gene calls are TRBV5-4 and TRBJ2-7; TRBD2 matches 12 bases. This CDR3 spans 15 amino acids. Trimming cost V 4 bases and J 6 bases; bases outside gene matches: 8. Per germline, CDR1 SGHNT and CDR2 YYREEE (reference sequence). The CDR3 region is CASSLRTSGKGEQYF. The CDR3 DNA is TGTGCCAGCAGCCTCCGGACTAGCGGGAAGGGCGAGCAGTACTTC.

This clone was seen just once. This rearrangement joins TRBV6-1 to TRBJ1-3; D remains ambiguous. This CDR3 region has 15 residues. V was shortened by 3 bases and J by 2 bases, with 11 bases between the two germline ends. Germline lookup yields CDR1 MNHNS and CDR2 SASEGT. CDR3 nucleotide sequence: TGTGCCAGCAGTGACACAGCTACTGCTGGAAACACCATATATTTT. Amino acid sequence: CASSDTATAGNTIYF.

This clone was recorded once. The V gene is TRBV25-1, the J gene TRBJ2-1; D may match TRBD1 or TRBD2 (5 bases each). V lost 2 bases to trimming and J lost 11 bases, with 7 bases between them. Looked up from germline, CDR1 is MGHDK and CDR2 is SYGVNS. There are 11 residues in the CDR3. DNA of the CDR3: TGTGCCAGCAGTGAAGGGGGAAAGCAGTTCTTC. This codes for CASSEGGKQFF. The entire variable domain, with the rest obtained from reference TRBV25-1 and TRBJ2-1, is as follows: EADIYQTPRYLVIGTGKKITLECSQTMGHDKMYWYQQDPGMELHLIHYSYGVNSTEKGDLSSESTVSRIRTEHFPLTLESARPSHTSQYLCASSEGGKQFFGPGTRLTVL.

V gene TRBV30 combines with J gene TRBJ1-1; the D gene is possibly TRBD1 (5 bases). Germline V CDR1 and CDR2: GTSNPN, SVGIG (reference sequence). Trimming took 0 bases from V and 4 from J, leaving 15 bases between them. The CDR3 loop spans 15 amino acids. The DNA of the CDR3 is TGTGCCTGGAGTGTTGGTTCGGGGCCGGGCACTGAAGCTTTCTTT. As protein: CAWSVGSGPGTEAFF.

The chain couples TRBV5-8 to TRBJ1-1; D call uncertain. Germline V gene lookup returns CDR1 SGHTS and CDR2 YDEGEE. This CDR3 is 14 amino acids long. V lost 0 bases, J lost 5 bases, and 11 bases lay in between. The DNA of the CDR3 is TGTGCCAGCAGCTTGGTCTCGGGAGCAACTGAAGCTTTCTTT. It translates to CASSLVSGATEAFF.

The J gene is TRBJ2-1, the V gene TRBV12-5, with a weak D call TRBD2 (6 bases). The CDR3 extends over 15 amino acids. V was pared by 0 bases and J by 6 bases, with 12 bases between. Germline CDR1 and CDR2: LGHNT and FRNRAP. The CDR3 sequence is CASGLVLGRINEQFF. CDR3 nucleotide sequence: TGTGCTAGTGGTTTGGTACTTGGGAGGATCAATGAGCAGTTCTTC.

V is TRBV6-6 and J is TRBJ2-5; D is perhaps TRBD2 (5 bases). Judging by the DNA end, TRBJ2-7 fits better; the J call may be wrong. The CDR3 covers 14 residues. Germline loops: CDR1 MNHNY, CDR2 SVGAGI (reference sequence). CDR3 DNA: TGTGCCAGCAGTTACGCGGGTGGTGTGTACGAGCAGTACTTC. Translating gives CASSYAGGVYEQYF.

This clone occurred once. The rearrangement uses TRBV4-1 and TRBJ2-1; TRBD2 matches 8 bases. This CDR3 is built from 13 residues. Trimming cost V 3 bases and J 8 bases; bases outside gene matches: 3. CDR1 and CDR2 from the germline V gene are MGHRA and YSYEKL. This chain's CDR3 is CASSHRTSHEQFF. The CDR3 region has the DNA TGCGCCAGCAGCCATAGGACTAGCCATGAGCAGTTCTTC.

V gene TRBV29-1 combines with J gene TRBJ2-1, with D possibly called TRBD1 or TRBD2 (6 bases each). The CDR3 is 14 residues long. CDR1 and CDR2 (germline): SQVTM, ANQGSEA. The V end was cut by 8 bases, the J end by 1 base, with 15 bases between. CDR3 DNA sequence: TGCAGCCCCGTTGGGGGGCCGTCCTACAATGAGCAGTTCTTC. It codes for CSPVGGPSYNEQFF.

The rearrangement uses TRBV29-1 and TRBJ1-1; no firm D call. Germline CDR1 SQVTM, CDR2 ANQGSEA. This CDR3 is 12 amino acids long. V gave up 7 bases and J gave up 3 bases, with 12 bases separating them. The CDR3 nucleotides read TGCAGCGCCGGGTCACAGTACACTGAAGCTTTCTTT. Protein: CSAGSQYTEAFF.

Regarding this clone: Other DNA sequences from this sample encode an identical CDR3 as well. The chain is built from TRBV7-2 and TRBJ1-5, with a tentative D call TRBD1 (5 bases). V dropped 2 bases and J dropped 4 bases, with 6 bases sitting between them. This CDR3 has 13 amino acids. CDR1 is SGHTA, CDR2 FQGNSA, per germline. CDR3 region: CASSLRGNQPQHF. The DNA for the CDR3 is TGTGCCAGCAGCTTAAGGGGTAATCAGCCCCAGCATTTT.

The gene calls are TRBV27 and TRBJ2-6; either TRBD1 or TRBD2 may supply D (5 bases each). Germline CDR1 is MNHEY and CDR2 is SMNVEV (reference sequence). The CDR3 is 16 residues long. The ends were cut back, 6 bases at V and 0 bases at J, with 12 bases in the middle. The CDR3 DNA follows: TGTGCCAGCAGAGGGGTGCGGGCCTCTGGGGCCAACGTCCTGACTTTC. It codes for CASRGVRASGANVLTF.

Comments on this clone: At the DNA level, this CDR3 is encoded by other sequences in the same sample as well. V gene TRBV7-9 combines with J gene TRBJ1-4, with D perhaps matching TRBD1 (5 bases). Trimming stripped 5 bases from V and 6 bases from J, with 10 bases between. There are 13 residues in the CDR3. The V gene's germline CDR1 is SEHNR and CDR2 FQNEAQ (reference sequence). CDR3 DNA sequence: TGTGCCAGCAGCCGGGGACCCGATGAAAAACTGTTTTTT. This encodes CASSRGPDEKLFF.

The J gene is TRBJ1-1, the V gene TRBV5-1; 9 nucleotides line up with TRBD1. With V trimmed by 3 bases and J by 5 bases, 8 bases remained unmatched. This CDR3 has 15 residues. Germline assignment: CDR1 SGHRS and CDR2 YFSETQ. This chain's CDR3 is CASSWGDRGWTEAFF. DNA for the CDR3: TGCGCCAGCAGCTGGGGCGACAGGGGGTGGACTGAAGCTTTCTTT.

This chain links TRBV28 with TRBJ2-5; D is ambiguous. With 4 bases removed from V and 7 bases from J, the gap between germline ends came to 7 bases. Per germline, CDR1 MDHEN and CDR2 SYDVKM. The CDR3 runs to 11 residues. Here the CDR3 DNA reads TGTGCCAGCAGTTCCGCAGGGACCCAGTACTTC. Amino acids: CASSSAGTQYF.

The CDR3 DNA sequence: TGTGCCAGCAGCCCCCGCCCCCCCTACGAGCAGTACTTC. It translates to CASSPRPPYEQYF. The rearrangement joins TRBV7-9 to TRBJ2-7, with no clear D. Trimming removed 5 bases from V and 2 bases from J, with 10 bases in between. CDR3 length: 13 residues. The germline V gene encodes CDR1 SEHNR and CDR2 FQNEAQ (reference sequence).

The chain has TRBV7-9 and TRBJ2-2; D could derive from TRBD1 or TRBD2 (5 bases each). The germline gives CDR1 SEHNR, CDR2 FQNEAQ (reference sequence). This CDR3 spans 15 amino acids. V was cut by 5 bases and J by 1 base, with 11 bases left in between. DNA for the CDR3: TGTGCCAGCAGCCGGGGACGGGTGAACACCGGGGAGCTGTTTTTT. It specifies CASSRGRVNTGELFF.

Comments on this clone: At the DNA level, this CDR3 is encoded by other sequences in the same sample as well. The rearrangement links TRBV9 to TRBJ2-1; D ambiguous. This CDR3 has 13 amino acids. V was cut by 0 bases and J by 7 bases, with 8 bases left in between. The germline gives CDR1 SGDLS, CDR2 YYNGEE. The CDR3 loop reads CASSVATGNEQFF. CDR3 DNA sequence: TGTGCCAGCAGCGTAGCAACGGGTAATGAGCAGTTCTTC.

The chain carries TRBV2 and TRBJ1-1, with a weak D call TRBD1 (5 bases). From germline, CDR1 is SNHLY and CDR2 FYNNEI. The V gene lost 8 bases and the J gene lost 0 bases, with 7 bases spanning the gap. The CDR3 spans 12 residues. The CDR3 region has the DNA TGTGCCAGCGGGACCCTGAACACTGAAGCTTTCTTT. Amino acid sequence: CASGTLNTEAFF.

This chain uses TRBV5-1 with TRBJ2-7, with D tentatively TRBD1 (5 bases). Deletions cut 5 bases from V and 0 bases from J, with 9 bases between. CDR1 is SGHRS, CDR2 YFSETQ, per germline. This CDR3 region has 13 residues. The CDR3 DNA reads TGCGCCAGCAGGGGGCAGAGCTCCTACGAGCAGTACTTC. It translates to CASRGQSSYEQYF.